The 28 T cell receptor beta chains listed next were all sequenced from one sample in a study of CD8 T cells in ankylosing spondylitis. Study-level points and caveats: What seemed typical of ankylosing spondylitis blood was a TCR beta motif built from roughly eight highly homologous variants.

The antigens of these receptors remain unknown. TCRdb re-called the 5' RACE reads with MiXCR, one entry per CDR3 protein. The sample lists about 220,000 distinct CDR3 sequences; around 19% were seen once. Sequenced: blood, either unsorted or a sorted T cell fraction (not recorded which). The receptor set was obtained from a male donor with ankylosing spondylitis.

The chain combines TRBV4-3 with TRBJ2-1; the D gene is possibly TRBD2 (6 bases). The germline V and J ends were trimmed by 1 base and 5 bases, with 21 bases remaining between them. Germline loops: CDR1 LGHNA, CDR2 YSLEER. This CDR3 has 18 amino acids. The CDR3 here is CASSQGLVVRYPHNEQFF. The CDR3 bases are TGCGCCAGCAGCCAAGGACTAGTCGTTAGATATCCCCACAATGAGCAGTTCTTC.

The chain has TRBV27 and TRBJ2-1, with D unresolved. V lost 6 bases to trimming and J lost 4 bases, with 4 bases between them. Germline V CDR1 and CDR2: MNHEY, SMNVEV (reference sequence). CDR3 length equals 11 residues. The CDR3 DNA reads TGTGCCAGCAGAAAGTACAATGAGCAGTTCTTC. It codes for CASRKYNEQFF.

This clonotype came up once. The J gene is TRBJ2-5, the V gene TRBV7-9; 9 positions match TRBD1. Looked up from germline, CDR1 is SEHNR and CDR2 is FQNEAQ (reference sequence). CDR3 length: 14 amino acids. J was trimmed by 7 bases and V by 4 bases; bases with no gene match: 7. The CDR3 DNA follows: TGTGCCAGCAGCTCGTGGGACAGGGAGGGGACCCAGTACTTC. It specifies CASSSWDREGTQYF.

This clonotype was seen more than once but under ten times. The chain carries TRBV12-5 and TRBJ2-2; a weak D match, TRBD1 (6 bases). V gave up 6 bases and J gave up 5 bases, with 19 bases separating them. This CDR3 region has 16 residues. Germline loops: CDR1 LGHNT, CDR2 FRNRAP. CDR3 nucleotide sequence: TGTGCTAGTGGACCTGGGACATCGATGAGAACCGGGGAGCTGTTTTTT. Amino acids: CASGPGTSMRTGELFF.

This clonotype turned up a few times. The V gene is TRBV12-3 or TRBV12-4, the J gene TRBJ2-5; 10 bases agree with TRBD1. The ends lost 7 bases at V and 5 bases at J; junction bases unmatched: 7. This CDR3 region has 14 residues. The CDR3 region is CASTSGTGVETQYF. The DNA of the CDR3 is TGTGCCAGCACATCCGGGACAGGGGTTGAGACCCAGTACTTC.

This clonotype came up a few times. The V call is TRBV6-6, the J call TRBJ2-2; TRBD1 or TRBD2 may be the D gene (6 bases each). CDR3 length equals 13 residues. Germline V gene sequence: CDR1 MNHNY, CDR2 SVGAGI (reference sequence). Trimming removed 5 bases from V and 7 bases from J, with 11 bases in between. The CDR3 is CASSGGGNGELFF. The DNA of the CDR3 is TGTGCCAGCAGTGGAGGGGGGAACGGGGAGCTGTTTTTT.

This rearrangement joins TRBV4-3 to TRBJ1-4; D possibly corresponds to TRBD1 (6 bases). Germline values: CDR1 LGHNA, CDR2 YSLEER. Trimming cost V 1 base and J 5 bases, with 8 bases left between them. The CDR3 extends over 14 amino acids. The CDR3, as DNA: TGCGCCAGCAGCCAAGCAGGGGTGAATGAAAAACTGTTTTTT. The encoded protein is CASSQAGVNEKLFF.

The chain uses TRBV25-1 and TRBJ1-1; D unclear. Trimming left V 8 bases short and J 4 bases short, with 14 bases between. Germline CDR1 is MGHDK and CDR2 is SYGVNS. The CDR3 is 13 amino acids. CDR3 protein: CASWGVDVTEAFF. Written as DNA, the CDR3 is TGTGCCAGCTGGGGTGTGGATGTCACTGAAGCTTTCTTT.

The rearrangement links TRBV7-9 to TRBJ2-7, with D possibly being TRBD2 (7 bases). This CDR3 has 15 residues. The ends were cut back, 5 bases at V and 3 bases at J, with 17 bases in the middle. The germline CDR1 and CDR2 sequences are SEHNR and FQNEAQ (reference sequence). Here the CDR3 DNA reads TGTGCCAGCAGCCGCTCCAAGGGGGAGGGCTACGAGCAGTACTTC. Translation gives CASSRSKGEGYEQYF.

The chain combines TRBV18 with TRBJ1-2, with D possibly matching TRBD1 (6 bases). CDR3 length: 14 residues. V lost 3 bases, J lost 4 bases, and 12 bases lay in between. Germline V gene sequence: CDR1 KGHSH, CDR2 LQKENI. This CDR3 reads CASSPQDSSYGYTF. CDR3 nucleotide sequence: TGTGCCAGCTCACCCCAGGACAGCTCCTATGGCTACACCTTC.

This clonotype was seen many times. The V call is TRBV5-6, the J call TRBJ2-1, with no clear D. The ends were cut back, 4 bases at V and 0 bases at J, with 2 bases in the middle. The CDR3 runs 12 residues. The V gene's germline CDR1 is SGHDT and CDR2 YYEEEE. CDR3 amino acids: CASSVSYNEQFF. The DNA of the CDR3 is TGTGCCAGCAGCGTCTCCTACAATGAGCAGTTCTTC. Full variable domain (rest looked up from reference TRBV5-6 and TRBJ2-1): DAGVTQSPTHLIKTRGQQVTLRCSPKSGHDTVSWYQQALGQGPQFIFQYYEEEERQRGNFPDRFSGHQFPNYSSELNVNALLLGDSALYLCASSVSYNEQFFGPGTRLTVL.

V and J are TRBV12-3 or TRBV12-4 and TRBJ2-1; D is undetermined. The CDR3 is 15 residues long. Trimming removed 1 base from V and 1 base from J, with 8 bases in between. The CDR3 spells CASSLELGSYNEQFF. Written as DNA, the CDR3 is TGTGCCAGCAGTTTAGAGTTGGGATCCTACAATGAGCAGTTCTTC.

Only a few counts were recorded for this clonotype. The rearrangement links TRBV11-2 to TRBJ2-7; 10 nucleotides agree with TRBD1. Trimming at V came to 6 bases and at J to 0 bases, leaving 14 bases not matched to a gene. Germline lookup yields CDR1 SGHAT and CDR2 FQNNGV. CDR3 length equals 18 residues. The CDR3 DNA follows: TGTGCCAGCAGAGACGGGACAGGGGCCGACGATTTCTCCTACGAGCAGTACTTC. Its protein product is CASRDGTGADDFSYEQYF.

The CDR3 region is CASSYEAQTTGELFF. CDR3 DNA: TGTGCCAGCAGTTACGAGGCACAGACTACCGGGGAGCTGTTTTTT. This sequence joins TRBV6-5 and TRBJ2-2; no clear D gene. CDR1 and CDR2 (germline): MNHEY, SVGAGI. CDR3 length equals 15 residues. Trimming took 2 bases from V and 5 from J, leaving 12 bases between them.

This clonotype was recorded a few times. The CDR3 region is CASSQETGIETQYF. The CDR3 bases are TGTGCCAGCAGCCAAGAGACAGGGATTGAGACCCAGTACTTC. The rearrangement joins TRBV14 to TRBJ2-5, with TRBD1 identical over 7 bases. Per germline, CDR1 SGHDN and CDR2 FVKESK. V was clipped by 0 bases and J by 5 bases; unmatched bases: 3. This CDR3 has 14 amino acids.

The V gene is TRBV6-2 or TRBV6-3, the J gene TRBJ1-1; 8 bases agree with TRBD1. The CDR3 runs 16 residues. After removal of 0 bases from V and 5 bases from J, the junction contained 8 bases not matched to a gene. CDR1 is MNHEY and CDR2 is SVGEGT in the germline V gene. The CDR3 DNA sequence: TGTGCCAGCAGTTACTCAACCGGACAGGGAGGTACTGAAGCTTTCTTT. Translation: CASSYSTGQGGTEAFF.

V is TRBV12-3 or TRBV12-4 and J is TRBJ1-2; D is possibly TRBD1 (5 bases). The CDR3 extends over 14 amino acids. Trimming took 5 bases from V and 4 from J, leaving 14 bases between them. Here the CDR3 DNA reads TGTGCCAGCAGTGACGGGACGCAGCTCTATGGCTACACCTTC. Translated: CASSDGTQLYGYTF.

This clonotype showed up just a few times. The chain uses TRBV5-1 and TRBJ2-2, with D unclear. In germline, CDR1 is SGHRS, CDR2 YFSETQ. Between the trimmed V and J ends, which lost 3 bases and 5 bases, there was a span of 8 bases. The CDR3 spans 13 residues. In DNA, the CDR3 is TGCGCCAGCAGCTCAGTAGGAACCGGGGAGCTGTTTTTT. This gives the protein CASSSVGTGELFF.

CDR3 region: CASSLGGHYGYTF. CDR3 DNA: TGTGCCAGCAGCTTGGGGGGTCACTATGGCTACACCTTC. The V and J genes are TRBV5-6 and TRBJ1-2; D remains unclear. The ends were cut back, 0 bases at V and 3 bases at J, with 6 bases in the middle. This CDR3 has 13 amino acids. Germline V gives CDR1 SGHDT, CDR2 YYEEEE.

This clonotype occurred many times. The V and J genes are TRBV4-1 and TRBJ2-3; D unclear. The germline gives CDR1 MGHRA, CDR2 YSYEKL. The ends were cut back, 0 bases at V and 0 bases at J, with 4 bases in the middle. The CDR3 contains 14 residues. This CDR3 is CASSQDSSTDTQYF. The CDR3 DNA reads as TGCGCCAGCAGCCAAGATTCCAGCACAGATACGCAGTATTTT.

The chain carries TRBV11-2 and TRBJ2-1; no clear D gene. V lost 10 bases to trimming and J lost 5 bases, with 12 bases between them. Germline V lookup: CDR1 SGHAT, CDR2 FQNNGV. CDR3 size: 12 residues. CDR3 sequence (DNA): TGTGCCATCCAGACGAAACACAATGAGCAGTTCTTC. Translating gives CAIQTKHNEQFF. The full variable domain, in which reference TRBV11-2 and TRBJ2-1 provide the parts outside the CDR3, is EAGVAQSPRYKIIEKRQSVAFWCNPISGHATLYWYQQILGQGPKLLIQFQNNGVVDDSQLPKDRFSAERLKGVDSTLKIQPAKLEDSAVYLCAIQTKHNEQFFGPGTRLTVL.

V and J are TRBV5-4 and TRBJ1-2; D remains ambiguous. Trimming took 1 base from V and 8 from J, leaving 12 bases between them. The germline V gene has CDR1 SGHNT and CDR2 YYREEE (reference sequence). The CDR3 is 13 residues long. CDR3 loop: CASSLSGGLGYTF. CDR3 sequence (DNA): TGTGCCAGCAGCTTGTCAGGCGGCCTAGGCTACACCTTC.

This clonotype was observed a handful of times. The gene calls are TRBV20-1 and TRBJ1-6; 8 bases fit TRBD1. From germline, CDR1 is DFQATT and CDR2 SNEGSKA (reference sequence). The trim removed 6 bases at V and 8 bases at J, leaving 6 bases unmatched. The CDR3 runs to 13 residues. DNA of the CDR3: TGCAGTGCCGAGACAGGGGAGGATTCACCCCTCCACTTT. It translates to CSAETGEDSPLHF.

This clonotype was seen a few times. The chain has TRBV4-1 and TRBJ1-1; D unclear. The germline V gene has CDR1 MGHRA and CDR2 YSYEKL. Trimming cost V 4 bases and J 3 bases, with 15 bases left between them. This CDR3 spans 15 amino acids. CDR3 protein: CASSPIVPGDTEAFF. The CDR3 DNA reads TGCGCCAGCAGCCCAATAGTCCCTGGAGACACTGAAGCTTTCTTT.

Only a few counts were recorded for this clonotype. The chain combines TRBV5-1 with TRBJ2-7, with 12 bases aligning to TRBD1. The CDR3 is 14 amino acids. The V gene's germline CDR1 is SGHRS and CDR2 YFSETQ. Germline trimming cut 8 bases from V and 5 bases from J; bases unmatched to any gene: 8. The CDR3 DNA sequence: TGCGCCAGTGCCGGGACAGGGGGCGTGGACGAGCAGTACTTC. This translates into CASAGTGGVDEQYF.

This clonotype appeared a few times. The DNA is left out, because the CDR3 cannot be placed on it with certainty; the CDR3 is given as TCRdb lists it. CDR3 sequence: CASSLFLFSNTGELFF. The chain couples TRBV27 to TRBJ2-2. The CDR3 length is 16 residues, termini included. Per germline, CDR1 MNHEY and CDR2 SMNVEV (reference sequence).

The chain combines TRBV5-5 with TRBJ2-7, with 7 bases identical to TRBD1. This CDR3 region has 16 residues. J gave up 1 base and V 1 base, and 8 bases lay outside the gene matches. Germline CDR1 reads SGHKS; CDR2 reads YYEKEE (reference sequence). The CDR3 region has the DNA TGTGCCAGCAGCTTGCGTCTTGGACAGGCGTCCTACGAGCAGTACTTC. This encodes CASSLRLGQASYEQYF.

CDR3 DNA sequence: TGTGCCAGCAGTCGCTGGGACAGGCGCACAGATACGCAGTATTTT. Translated: CASSRWDRRTDTQYF. V is TRBV28 and J is TRBJ2-3; 8 nucleotides line up with TRBD1. The junction had 5 bases not matched to a gene; V was cut back by 5 bases and J by 1 base. This CDR3 comprises 15 residues. Germline loops: CDR1 MDHEN, CDR2 SYDVKM.